The 24 T cell receptor beta chains below come from one sample, sequenced in a study of OX40 agonist ivuxolimab in advanced cancers. Profiled with immunoSEQ multiplex PCR; TCRdb holds only in-frame clones, not every one. The sample has around 46,000 clones; 90% to 95% are singletons. The sample in question was CD4+ or CD8+ T cells sorted from blood, obtained in a trial of the OX40 agonist ivuxolimab. The receptors come from an adult with an advanced solid tumor such as melanoma, head and neck, liver or kidney cancer.

The chain carries TRBV9 and TRBJ2-3; 7 positions match TRBD2. J was trimmed by 2 bases and V by 3 bases; bases with no gene match: 6. The CDR3 has 15 residues. CDR1 is SGDLS and CDR2 is YYNGEE in the germline V gene. CDR3 amino acids: CASSDGGGATDTQYF. CDR3 nucleotides: TGTGCCAGCAGCGATGGGGGAGGGGCCACAGATACGCAGTATTTT.

The chain couples TRBV4-1 to TRBJ2-5; 9 bases are a match to TRBD2. Germline V gives CDR1 MGHRA, CDR2 YSYEKL. The CDR3 length is 17 residues. The V and J ends lost 4 bases and 4 bases, in that order; junction bases with no gene match: 13. The CDR3 DNA follows: TGCGCCAGCAGCCCCGGGGTAGCGGGGGCGGGCGGAGAGACCCAGTACTTC. The encoded protein is CASSPGVAGAGGETQYF.

The V and J genes are TRBV6-1 and TRBJ2-7; TRBD1 matches at 7 bases. CDR3 length: 14 amino acids. V shed 4 bases, J shed 3 bases, and the junction held 6 bases outside the gene matches. The germline gives CDR1 MNHNS, CDR2 SASEGT. DNA of the CDR3: TGTGCCAGCAGTGCGACGGACAGGTACTACGAGCAGTACGTC. It specifies CASSATDRYYEQYV.

The rearrangement links TRBV11-2 to TRBJ2-7; D uncertain. CDR3 length: 11 amino acids. Germline V gives CDR1 SGHAT, CDR2 FQNNGV. Trimming stripped 1 base from V and 7 bases from J, with 5 bases between. The CDR3 region is CASSLGEEQYF. DNA of the CDR3: TGTGCCAGCAGCTTAGGCGAAGAGCAGTACTTC.

In this sample, this clone turned up a few times. Within the sample, other DNA sequences also encode this same CDR3. V usage is TRBV27 and J usage is TRBJ2-7, with D hard to call. This CDR3 region has 13 residues. Germline CDR1 and CDR2: MNHEY and SMNVEV (reference sequence). The V and J ends lost 3 bases and 0 bases respectively, with 6 bases between them. The CDR3 coding sequence is TGTGCCAGCAGTTTTGGGGTCTCCTACGAGCAGTACTTC. It translates to CASSFGVSYEQYF.

This chain uses TRBV19 with TRBJ1-2; D is uncertain. This CDR3 comprises 15 residues. Trimming took 1 base from V and 6 from J, leaving 15 bases between them. Germline lookup yields CDR1 LNHDA and CDR2 SQIVND (reference sequence). The CDR3 is CASSIVPLWADGYTF. CDR3 DNA sequence: TGTGCCAGTAGTATAGTCCCTCTCTGGGCAGATGGCTACACCTTC.

The chain links TRBV7-2 to TRBJ2-7; D remains ambiguous. Deletions cut 2 bases from V and 5 bases from J, with 7 bases between. CDR1 and CDR2 from the germline V gene are SGHTA and FQGNSA. This CDR3 spans 12 amino acids. The CDR3 DNA reads as TGTGCCAGCAGCTTATCCCTTGACGAGCAGTACTTC. It specifies CASSLSLDEQYF.

V is TRBV28 and J is TRBJ2-3, with D possibly matching TRBD2 (6 bases). The V gene lost 6 bases and the J gene lost 11 bases, with 21 bases spanning the gap. The CDR3 length is 14 residues. Germline V gives CDR1 MDHEN, CDR2 SYDVKM. The CDR3 nucleotides read TGTGCCAGCAGCTACGGAGGGTCCCGAATCGAGCAGTATTTT. Encoded protein: CASSYGGSRIEQYF. The complete variable domain, with remaining parts taken from reference TRBV28 and TRBJ2-3, reads DVKVTQSSRYLVKRTGEKVFLECVQDMDHENMFWYRQDPGLGLRLIYFSYDVKMKEKGDIPEGYSVSREKKERFSLILESASTNQTSMYLCASSYGGSRIEQYFGPGTRLTVL.

CDR3 amino acids: CASSPTLAGEEAPTSYEQYF. The DNA for the CDR3 is TGTGCCAGCAGCCCGACACTAGCGGGAGAAGAAGCCCCGACGTCGTACGAGCAGTACTTC. The chain combines TRBV13 with TRBJ2-7, with 11 bases lining up with TRBD2. J gave up 4 bases and V 5 bases, and 22 bases lay outside the gene matches. CDR1 is PRHDT, CDR2 FYEKMQ, per germline (reference sequence). The CDR3 contains 20 residues.

V gene TRBV6-1 combines with J gene TRBJ1-3; D is unresolved. V was shortened by 1 base and J by 4 bases, with 14 bases between the two germline ends. Germline assignment: CDR1 MNHNS and CDR2 SASEGT. This CDR3 has 16 residues. For the CDR3, the DNA is TGTGCCAGCAGTGAAGTGGGAGGGTTGTACGGAAACACCATATATTTT. It codes for CASSEVGGLYGNTIYF.

The chain links TRBV30 to TRBJ1-1; D ambiguous. Trimming shortened V by 1 base and J by 1 base, and 10 bases separated the two germline ends. Germline loops: CDR1 GTSNPN, CDR2 SVGIG (reference sequence). The CDR3 totals 14 residues. The CDR3 DNA follows: TGTGCCTGGAGTGATACGGCGCAGAACACTGAAGCTTTCTTT. Its translation: CAWSDTAQNTEAFF.

This chain joins TRBV9 and TRBJ1-5; 9 nucleotides line up with TRBD1. Germline trimming cut 4 bases from V and 7 bases from J; bases unmatched to any gene: 9. The CDR3 totals 15 residues. Germline CDR1 is SGDLS and CDR2 is YYNGEE. CDR3 region: CASSITGGEGQPQHF. Written as DNA, the CDR3 is TGTGCCAGCAGCATAACAGGGGGCGAGGGCCAGCCCCAGCATTTT. Full variable domain (remainder filled in from reference TRBV9 and TRBJ1-5): DSGVTQTPKHLITATGQRVTLRCSPRSGDLSVYWYQQSLDQGLQFLIQYYNGEERAKGNILERFSAQQFPDLHSELNLSSLELGDSALYFCASSITGGEGQPQHFGDGTRLSIL.

Comments on this clone: Other nucleotide sequences from this sample produce the same CDR3. J is TRBJ2-1 and V is TRBV19, with 10 bases lining up with TRBD2. The CDR3 runs to 15 residues. Germline loops: CDR1 LNHDA, CDR2 SQIVND (reference sequence). The trim removed 3 bases at V and 4 bases at J, leaving 3 bases unmatched. CDR3 DNA sequence: TGTGCCAGTAGTATTATTAGCGGGAGGTACAATGAGCAGTTCTTC. It is translated as CASSIISGRYNEQFF. Complete variable domain (other parts from reference TRBV19 and TRBJ2-1): DGGITQSPKYLFRKEGQNVTLSCEQNLNHDAMYWYRQDPGQGLRLIYYSQIVNDFQKGDIAEGYSVSREKKESFPLTVTSAQKNPTAFYLCASSIISGRYNEQFFGPGTRLTVL.

This clone came up a few times. The genes are TRBV28 and TRBJ1-5, with D tentatively TRBD1 (5 bases). CDR3 length: 12 residues. Trimming pared 2 bases from V and 9 bases from J, leaving 8 bases between. In germline, CDR1 is MDHEN, CDR2 SYDVKM. CDR3 sequence: CASSLGGRPQHF. In DNA form, the CDR3 reads TGTGCCAGCAGTTTAGGGGGTAGGCCCCAGCATTTT.

The chain links TRBV27 to TRBJ2-4; perhaps D is TRBD1 or TRBD2 (5 bases each). This CDR3 comprises 13 residues. Germline assignment: CDR1 MNHEY and CDR2 SMNVEV (reference sequence). Trimming removed 5 bases from V and 3 bases from J, with 8 bases in between. CDR3 sequence reads: CASSLGGKNIQYF. CDR3 sequence (DNA): TGTGCCAGCAGTCTTGGGGGCAAAAACATTCAGTACTTC.

The V call is TRBV27, the J call TRBJ2-1; 12 bases are shared with TRBD2. J lost 9 bases, V lost 5 bases, and 8 bases had no gene match. The germline V gene encodes CDR1 MNHEY and CDR2 SMNVEV (reference sequence). This CDR3 is 15 amino acids long. The CDR3: CASSLRLAGVTEQFF. DNA for the CDR3: TGTGCCAGCAGTCTCCGACTAGCGGGGGTAACTGAGCAGTTCTTC.

The V call is TRBV9, the J call TRBJ2-5, with 8 bases fitting TRBD2. With 4 bases clipped from V and 1 base from J, the junction kept 12 bases outside the gene matches. CDR3 length equals 17 residues. Germline assignment: CDR1 SGDLS and CDR2 YYNGEE. The CDR3 DNA reads as TGTGCCAGCAGCTTCTCCCCCGGGGGGGACTTCCAAGAGACCCAGTACTTC. Translating gives CASSFSPGGDFQETQYF.

This clone was detected once. This chain links TRBV27 with TRBJ1-4; D not certain. Germline CDR1 is MNHEY and CDR2 is SMNVEV (reference sequence). This CDR3 is built from 14 residues. V was cut by 7 bases and J by 4 bases, with 13 bases left in between. The CDR3 protein is CASKVENSNEKLFF. Here the CDR3 DNA reads TGTGCCAGCAAGGTAGAAAACAGTAATGAAAAACTGTTTTTT.

V gene TRBV5-4 combines with J gene TRBJ1-6; D is perhaps TRBD1 (6 bases). Per germline, CDR1 SGHNT and CDR2 YYREEE (reference sequence). The CDR3 runs 14 residues. The germline V and J ends were trimmed by 5 bases and 7 bases, with 13 bases remaining between them. This CDR3 is CASSFRGSNSPLHF. The CDR3 nucleotides are TGTGCCAGCAGTTTTAGGGGGTCGAATTCACCCCTCCACTTT.

This chain links TRBV4-2 with TRBJ2-7; possible D gene TRBD2, 6 bases. The CDR3 has 17 amino acids. Trimming took off 0 bases at V and 0 bases at J, with 15 bases between the two ends. Germline-derived CDR1 and CDR2 are LGHNA and YNFKEQ. Here the CDR3 reads CASSQDSLAQPSYEQYF. For the CDR3, the DNA is TGTGCCAGCAGCCAAGATTCCCTAGCGCAACCCTCCTACGAGCAGTACTTC.

V usage is TRBV7-8 and J usage is TRBJ2-5; the D gene is possibly TRBD2 (6 bases). This CDR3 is 16 amino acids long. V was shortened by 1 base and J by 6 bases, with 18 bases between the two germline ends. Germline V gene sequence: CDR1 SGHVS, CDR2 FQNEAQ. The CDR3 nucleotides are TGTGCCAGCAGCTTAGGAGGTGCGGGGTCCGTAAAGACCCAGTACTTC. Its protein product is CASSLGGAGSVKTQYF.

J is TRBJ1-2 and V is TRBV7-9, with 7 bases that match TRBD1. The germline V gene has CDR1 SEHNR and CDR2 FQNEAQ (reference sequence). J was trimmed by 5 bases and V by 4 bases; bases with no gene match: 13. The CDR3 loop spans 16 amino acids. The CDR3 DNA sequence: TGTGCCAGCAGCTCCTCTTCCGAGGGGGCGCGTTATGGCTACACCTTC. Translation gives CASSSSSEGARYGYTF.

This clone has a handful of counts. The chain recombines TRBV5-1 with TRBJ1-3, with 9 nucleotides matching TRBD1. V dropped 4 bases and J dropped 1; count of bases not matched to a gene: 12. From germline, CDR1 is SGHRS and CDR2 YFSETQ. There are 18 residues in the CDR3. The CDR3 loop reads CASSVGTGLGRSGNTIYF. The CDR3 DNA follows: TGCGCCAGCAGCGTAGGGACAGGGCTCGGTAGGTCTGGAAACACCATATATTTT.

The chain recombines TRBV4-2 with TRBJ1-1; D gene unclear. V lost 4 bases, J lost 8 bases, and 17 bases lay in between. Germline loops: CDR1 LGHNA, CDR2 YNFKEQ. The CDR3 consists of 14 residues. The CDR3 is CASSRTGQDAEAFF. CDR3 coding DNA: TGTGCCAGCAGCCGCACCGGGCAAGACGCCGAAGCTTTCTTT.